The sequence of this T cell receptor (beta chain) was determined in a study of T cells after yellow fever vaccination. Overall study: Any fraction with a low cell number was prepared using SMART-Seq v4 Ultra Low Input.

TCRdb fed the 5' RACE reads into MiXCR, producing one record per CDR3 protein. This sample carries roughly 520,000 distinct CDR3 sequences, 20% to 25% of them seen once, and the ten largest clones take roughly a sixth. V was pared by 5 bases and J by 3 bases, with 7 bases between. The CDR3 is 13 residues long. Germline lookup yields CDR1 MNHNS and CDR2 SASEGT. This chain joins TRBV6-1 and TRBJ2-2; D is unclear. Sequencing used PBMCs, obtained more than 20 days after the first yellow fever vaccination. The receptor comes from a man between 18 and 29 years old who received the YFV17D yellow fever vaccine. CDR3 nucleotide sequence: TGTGCCAGCAGTATAGGTTACACCGGGGAGCTGTTTTTT. Its translation: CASSIGYTGELFF.